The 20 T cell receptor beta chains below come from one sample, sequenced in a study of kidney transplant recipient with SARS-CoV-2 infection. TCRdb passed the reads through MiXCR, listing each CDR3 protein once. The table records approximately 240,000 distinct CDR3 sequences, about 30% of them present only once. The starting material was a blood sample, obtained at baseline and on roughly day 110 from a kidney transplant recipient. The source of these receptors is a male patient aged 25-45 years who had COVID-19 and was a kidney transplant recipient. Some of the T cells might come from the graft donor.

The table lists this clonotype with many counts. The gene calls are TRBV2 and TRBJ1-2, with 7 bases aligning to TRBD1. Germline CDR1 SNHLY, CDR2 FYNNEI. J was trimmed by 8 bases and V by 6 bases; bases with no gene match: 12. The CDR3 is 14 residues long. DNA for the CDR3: TGTGCCAGCAGGGGTGACAGGGTCCTCGTGGGCTACACCTTC. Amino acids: CASRGDRVLVGYTF. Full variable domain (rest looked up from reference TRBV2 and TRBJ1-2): EPEVTQTPSHQVTQMGQEVILRCVPISNHLYFYWYRQILGQKVEFLVSFYNNEISEKSEIFDDQFSVERPDGSNFTLKIRSTKLEDSAMYFCASRGDRVLVGYTFGSGTRLTVV.

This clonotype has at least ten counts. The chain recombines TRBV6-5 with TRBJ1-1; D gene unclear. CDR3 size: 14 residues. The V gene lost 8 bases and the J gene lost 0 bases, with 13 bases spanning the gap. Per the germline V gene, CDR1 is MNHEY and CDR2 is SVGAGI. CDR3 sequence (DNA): TGTGCCAGCGGAAGGGCCGGCCTGAACACTGAAGCTTTCTTT. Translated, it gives CASGRAGLNTEAFF.

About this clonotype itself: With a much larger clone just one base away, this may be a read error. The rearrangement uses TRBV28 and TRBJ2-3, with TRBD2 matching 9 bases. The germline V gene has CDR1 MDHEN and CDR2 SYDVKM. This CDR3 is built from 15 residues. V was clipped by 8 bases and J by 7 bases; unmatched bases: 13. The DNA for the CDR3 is TGTGCCAGCCAGCCGGGGGGCGGGAGGGCCAATACGCAGTATTTT. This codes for CASQPGGGRANTQYF.

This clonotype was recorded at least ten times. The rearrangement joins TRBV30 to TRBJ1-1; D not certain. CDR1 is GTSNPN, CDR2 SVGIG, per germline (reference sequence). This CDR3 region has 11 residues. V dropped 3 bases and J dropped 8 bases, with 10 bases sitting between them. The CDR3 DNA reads TGTGCCTGGAGCTCTGAGAGGGAAGCTTTCTTT. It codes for CAWSSEREAFF.

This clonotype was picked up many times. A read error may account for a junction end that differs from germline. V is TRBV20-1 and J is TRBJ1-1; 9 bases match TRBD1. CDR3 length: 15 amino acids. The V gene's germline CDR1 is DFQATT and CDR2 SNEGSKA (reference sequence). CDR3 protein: CSAREQGASGTEAFF. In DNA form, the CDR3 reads TGCAGTGCGAGAGAACAGGGGGCGAGTGGCACTGAAGCTTTCTTT.

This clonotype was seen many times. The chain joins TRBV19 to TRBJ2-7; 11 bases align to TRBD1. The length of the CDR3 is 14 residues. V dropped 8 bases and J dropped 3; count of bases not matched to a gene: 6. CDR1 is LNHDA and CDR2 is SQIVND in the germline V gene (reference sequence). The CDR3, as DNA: TGTGCCAGTCAGGGGACAGGGGGGATCTACGAGCAGTACTTC. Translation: CASQGTGGIYEQYF.

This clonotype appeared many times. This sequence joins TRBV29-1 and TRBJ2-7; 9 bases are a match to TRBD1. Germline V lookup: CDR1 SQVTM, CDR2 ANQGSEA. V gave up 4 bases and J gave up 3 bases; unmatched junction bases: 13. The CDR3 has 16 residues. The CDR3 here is CSVVGERNRGLYEQYF. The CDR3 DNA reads TGCAGCGTTGTGGGGGAGCGAAACAGGGGGCTCTACGAGCAGTACTTC.

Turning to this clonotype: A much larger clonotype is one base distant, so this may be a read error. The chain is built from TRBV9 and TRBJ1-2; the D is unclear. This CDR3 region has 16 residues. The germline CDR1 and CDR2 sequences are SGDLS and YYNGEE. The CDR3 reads CVSCTGYSRKTYGYTF. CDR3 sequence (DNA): TGTGTCAGCTGCACTGGGTACTCAAGAAAGACCTATGGCTACACCTTC.

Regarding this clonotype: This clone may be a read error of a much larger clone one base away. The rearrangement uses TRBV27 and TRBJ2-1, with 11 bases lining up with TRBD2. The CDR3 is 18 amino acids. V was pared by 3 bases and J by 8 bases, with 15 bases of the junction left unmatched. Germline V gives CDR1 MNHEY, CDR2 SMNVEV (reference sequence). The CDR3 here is CASSFHHDLTSGADEQFF. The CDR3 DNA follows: TGTGCCAGCAGTTTCCACCACGACCTGACTAGCGGGGCCGATGAGCAGTTCTTC.

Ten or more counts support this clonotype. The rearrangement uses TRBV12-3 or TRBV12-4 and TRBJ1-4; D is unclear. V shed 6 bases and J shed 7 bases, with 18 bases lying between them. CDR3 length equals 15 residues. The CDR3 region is CASSFTDFPREKLFF. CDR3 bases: TGTGCCAGCAGCTTTACTGATTTTCCTCGTGAAAAACTGTTTTTT.

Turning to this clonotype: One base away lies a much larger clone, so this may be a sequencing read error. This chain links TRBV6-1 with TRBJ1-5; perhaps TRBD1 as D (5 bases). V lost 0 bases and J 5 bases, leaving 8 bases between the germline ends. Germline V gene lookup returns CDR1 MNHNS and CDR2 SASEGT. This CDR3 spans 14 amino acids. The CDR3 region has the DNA TGTGCCAGCAGTGAAGCCTGGGGGGATCAGCCCCAGCATTTT. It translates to CASSEAWGDQPQHF.

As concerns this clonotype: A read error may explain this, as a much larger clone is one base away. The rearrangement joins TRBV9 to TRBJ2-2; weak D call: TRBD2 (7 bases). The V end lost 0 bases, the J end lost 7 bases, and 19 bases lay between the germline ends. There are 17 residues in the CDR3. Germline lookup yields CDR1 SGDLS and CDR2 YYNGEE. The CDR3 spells CASSVVPLTGGGGELFF. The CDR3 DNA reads TGTGCCAGCAGCGTAGTCCCACTAACGGGGGGCGGCGGGGAGCTGTTTTTT.

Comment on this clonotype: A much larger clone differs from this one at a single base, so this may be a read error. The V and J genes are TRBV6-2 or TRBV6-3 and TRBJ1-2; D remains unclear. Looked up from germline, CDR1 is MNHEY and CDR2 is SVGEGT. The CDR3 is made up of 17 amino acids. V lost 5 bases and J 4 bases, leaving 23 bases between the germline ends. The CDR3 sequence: CASSARICIGKAYGYTF. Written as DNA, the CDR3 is TGTGCCAGCAGTGCGCGTATCTGCATCGGAAAGGCCTATGGCTACACCTTC.

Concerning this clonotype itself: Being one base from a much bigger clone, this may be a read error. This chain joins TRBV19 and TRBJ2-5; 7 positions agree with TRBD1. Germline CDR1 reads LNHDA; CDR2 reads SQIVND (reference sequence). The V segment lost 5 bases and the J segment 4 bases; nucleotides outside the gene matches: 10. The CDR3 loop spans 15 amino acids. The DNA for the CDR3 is TGTGCCAGTAGTGTCAGCCACCACAGGGGAGAGACCCAGTACTTC. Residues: CASSVSHHRGETQYF.

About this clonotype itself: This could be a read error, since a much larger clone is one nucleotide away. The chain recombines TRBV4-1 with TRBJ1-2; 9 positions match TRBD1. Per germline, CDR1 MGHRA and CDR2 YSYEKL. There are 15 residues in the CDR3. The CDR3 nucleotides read TGCGCCGGCAGCCAAGAGGAACAGGGGGCGTATGGCTACACCTTC. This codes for CAGSQEEQGAYGYTF.

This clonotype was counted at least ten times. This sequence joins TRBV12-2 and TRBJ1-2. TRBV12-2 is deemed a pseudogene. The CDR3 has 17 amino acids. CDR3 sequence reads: CASRIYGTPRKTYGYTF. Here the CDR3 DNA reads TGTGCAAGTCGCATCTACGGGACTCCACGAAAGACCTATGGCTACACCTTC.

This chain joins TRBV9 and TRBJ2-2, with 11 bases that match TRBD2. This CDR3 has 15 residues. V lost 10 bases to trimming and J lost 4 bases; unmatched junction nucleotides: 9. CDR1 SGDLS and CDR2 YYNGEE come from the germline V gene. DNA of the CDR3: TGTGCCGGCACCTCCCTAGCGGGAGGCACCGGGGAGCTGTTTTTT. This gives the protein CAGTSLAGGTGELFF.

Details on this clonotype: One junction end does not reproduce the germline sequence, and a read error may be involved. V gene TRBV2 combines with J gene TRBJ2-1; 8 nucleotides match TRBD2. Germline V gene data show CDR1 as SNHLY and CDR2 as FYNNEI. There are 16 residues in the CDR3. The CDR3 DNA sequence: TGTGGCAGCACCATAAGGGTACTAGCGGAGAACAATGAGCAGTTCTTC. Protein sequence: CGSTIRVLAENNEQFF.

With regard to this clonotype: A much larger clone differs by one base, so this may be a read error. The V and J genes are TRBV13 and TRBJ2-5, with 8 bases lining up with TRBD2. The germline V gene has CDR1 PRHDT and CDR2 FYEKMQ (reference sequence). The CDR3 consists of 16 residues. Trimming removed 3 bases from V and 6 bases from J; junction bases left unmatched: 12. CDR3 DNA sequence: TGTGCCAGCAGCTTCTTGTTCGGGGGGGCCCCGAAGACCCAGTACTTC. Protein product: CASSFLFGGAPKTQYF. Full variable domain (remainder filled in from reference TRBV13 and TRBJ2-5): AAGVIQSPRHLIKEKRETATLKCYPIPRHDTVYWYQQGPGQDPQFLISFYEKMQSDKGSIPDRFSAQQFSDYHSELNMSSLELGDSALYFCASSFLFGGAPKTQYFGPGTRLLVL.

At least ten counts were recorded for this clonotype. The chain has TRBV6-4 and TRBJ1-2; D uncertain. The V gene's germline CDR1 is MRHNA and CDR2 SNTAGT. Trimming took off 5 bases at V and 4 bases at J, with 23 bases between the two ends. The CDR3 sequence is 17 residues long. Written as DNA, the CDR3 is TGTGCCAGCAGTAGCATCCACTCACACGGAAAGACCTATGGCTACACCTTC. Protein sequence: CASSSIHSHGKTYGYTF.